This T cell receptor (beta chain) is from a study of blood T cells in healthy people across ages. Trimming took 5 bases from V and 3 from J, leaving 16 bases between them. The CDR3 spans 15 residues. Per the germline V gene, CDR1 is SGHTA and CDR2 is FQGNSA. The use of a sample-barcoded 5' primer and a J-beta primer mix characterized a second PCR of roughly 7 to 11 cycles. One entry per CDR3 protein results from TCRdb running MiXCR on the 5' RACE reads. Counted here are about 970,000 distinct CDR3 sequences, about 53% occurring once; the ten biggest clones make up over 20%. The gene calls are TRBV7-2 and TRBJ1-1; D remains ambiguous. Material: blood. This TCR derives from an older woman in good health. The CDR3 spells CASSRRVVRDTEAFF. In nucleotides, the CDR3 is TGTGCCAGCAGCCGACGGGTCGTTCGGGACACTGAAGCTTTCTTT.